This T cell receptor beta chain stems from a study of shared clonotypes between healthy human individuals. Study results and limitations: Generally, estimated richness proved larger in naive subsets than it did in memory subsets. Naive CD4 clonotype sharing across a few donors was 5% to 6%.

Assay execution proceeded at the deep level. Repertoires were generated with immunoSEQ multiplex PCR, while TCRdb's copy carries only in-frame clones and drops some. Among some 500,000 clones listed, approximately 94% were seen once. A note on this clone: Its target is unknown.

The CDR3 runs to 15 residues. Germline assignment: CDR1 MNHNS and CDR2 SASEGT. The trim removed 0 bases at V and 3 bases at J, leaving 1 base unmatched. Partitioning of CD4+ cells yielded a CD45RA+ naive subset and a CD45RA-negative memory subset. Sequenced: naive CD4+ T cells sorted from blood. Regarding subset: CD45RA+ positively selected. The V call is TRBV6-1, the J call TRBJ2-5; TRBD1 matches 10 bases. This TCR was recovered from a woman aged 25 to 45 in good health. CDR3 sequence: CASSEAGTGEETQYF. The CDR3 region has the DNA TGTGCCAGCAGTGAAGCCGGGACAGGGGAAGAGACCCAGTACTTC.